These 11 T cell receptor beta chains were all obtained from the same sample, sequenced in a study of CD8 T cells in Susac syndrome. Reverse transcription used roughly 0.45 to 1 ug RNA and random hexamers. TCRdb analysed the immunoSEQ multiplex PCR reads with MiXCR anew, one entry per CDR3 protein. The sample includes 92,000 or so distinct CDR3 sequences, approximately 96% of them seen just once. The specimen sequenced was CD8+ T cells from PBMCs. Receptors originate from a human donor with Susac syndrome.

The chain combines TRBV23-1 with TRBJ2-7; 9 bases are a match to TRBD1. Being an ORF, TRBV23-1 has a function that is uncertain. J gave up 5 bases and V 1 base, and 6 bases lay outside the gene matches. CDR3 size: 15 residues. The CDR3 sequence is CASSQWTGEGNEQYF. For the CDR3, the DNA is TGCGCCAGCAGTCAATGGACAGGGGAGGGGAACGAGCAGTACTTC.

The V call is TRBV4-3, the J call TRBJ1-2, with 7 bases matching TRBD1. V shed 0 bases and J 5 bases; nucleotides not matched to a gene: 18. Germline CDR1 reads LGHNA; CDR2 reads YSLEER. CDR3 length: 19 amino acids. Here the CDR3 DNA reads TGCGCCAGCAGCCAAGATCAGGAGGGGGCGAATGGAGGCTCTTATGGCTACACCTTC. Its protein is CASSQDQEGANGGSYGYTF.

The chain joins TRBV10-3 to TRBJ1-2; 8 bases are shared with TRBD1. Trimming at V came to 6 bases and at J to 7 bases, leaving 7 bases not matched to a gene. This CDR3 is 13 amino acids long. Germline-derived CDR1 and CDR2 are ENHRY and SYGVKD. CDR3 nucleotides: TGTGCCATCAGCTTGGACAGGGAGGGTGGCTACACCTTC. This translates into CAISLDREGGYTF.

The chain carries TRBV29-1 and TRBJ2-7, with 8 bases identical to TRBD1. This CDR3 has 12 residues. Germline V lookup: CDR1 SQVTM, CDR2 ANQGSEA. Germline trimming cut 6 bases from V and 5 bases from J; bases unmatched to any gene: 6. The CDR3: CSVGQGIDEQYF. As DNA, the CDR3 is TGCAGCGTCGGACAGGGTATCGACGAGCAGTACTTC.

This clonotype came up once. The chain combines TRBV20-1 with TRBJ2-4; D might be TRBD1 (5 bases). Trimming took 0 bases from V and 3 from J, leaving 9 bases between them. This CDR3 has 14 residues. The V gene's germline CDR1 is DFQATT and CDR2 SNEGSKA (reference sequence). The CDR3 DNA reads TGCAGTGCTAGAGACAGGGTAATCAAAAACATTCAGTACTTC. Translated: CSARDRVIKNIQYF.

The chain combines TRBV9 with TRBJ1-3; the D is unclear. In germline, CDR1 is SGDLS, CDR2 YYNGEE. Trimming pared 1 base from V and 0 bases from J, leaving 8 bases between. CDR3 length: 15 amino acids. This CDR3 is CASSVMASSGNTIYF. CDR3 sequence (DNA): TGTGCCAGCAGCGTAATGGCCTCCTCTGGAAACACCATATATTTT.

J is TRBJ2-3 and V is TRBV9; tentative D call: TRBD2 (6 bases). Trimming cost V 0 bases and J 0 bases, with 14 bases left between them. Germline CDR1 and CDR2: SGDLS and YYNGEE. The CDR3 is 17 residues long. The CDR3 region has the DNA TGTGCCAGCAGCGTAGTGGGGGGAGCCTCTAGCACAGATACGCAGTATTTT. This sequence encodes CASSVVGGASSTDTQYF.

V and J are TRBV18 and TRBJ2-3; 7 bases align to TRBD2. The CDR3 totals 17 residues. V lost 4 bases to trimming and J lost 2 bases; unmatched junction nucleotides: 12. Germline CDR1 and CDR2: KGHSH and LQKENI. CDR3 amino acids: CASSLEAAGLVTDTQYF. CDR3 sequence (DNA): TGTGCCAGCTCACTCGAAGCAGCGGGGTTGGTCACAGATACGCAGTATTTT.

This clonotype was recorded once. V usage is TRBV4-3 and J usage is TRBJ2-4; 8 nucleotides agree with TRBD1. The junction had 19 bases not matched to a gene; V was cut back by 3 bases and J by 3 bases. Germline-derived CDR1 and CDR2 are LGHNA and YSLEER. This CDR3 spans 20 amino acids. For the CDR3, the DNA is TGCGCCAGCAGCCACCAAACAGGGGGGATCTTAGTGGGGGACAAAAACATTCAGTACTTC. It specifies CASSHQTGGILVGDKNIQYF.

The chain is built from TRBV11-2 and TRBJ2-1, with 8 bases identical to TRBD1. This CDR3 is 17 amino acids long. The trim removed 8 bases at V and 5 bases at J, leaving 17 bases unmatched. The germline gives CDR1 SGHAT, CDR2 FQNNGV. The CDR3 protein is CASRSSRGRKVDNEQFF. The CDR3 coding sequence is TGTGCCAGCCGCTCTTCCAGGGGGCGCAAAGTAGACAATGAGCAGTTCTTC.

The V call is TRBV6-2 or TRBV6-3, the J call TRBJ1-2; 11 positions match TRBD1. The length of the CDR3 is 14 residues. In germline, CDR1 is MNHEY, CDR2 SVGEGT. V shed 8 bases and J 8 bases; nucleotides not matched to a gene: 10. CDR3 bases: TGTGCCAGCTCGGACAGGGGGCTCCTCTCCGGCTACACCTTC. This codes for CASSDRGLLSGYTF.